The T cell receptor beta chain described here comes from a study of control samples from healthy donors and cancer patients. The junction had 10 bases not matched to a gene; V was cut back by 5 bases and J by 2 bases. Germline CDR1 MDHEN, CDR2 SYDVKM. This CDR3 region has 16 residues. Clones were sequenced by immunoSEQ multiplex PCR, and TCRdb holds only the in-frame ones, with some missing. This sample has 120,000 to 150,000 clones; approximately 86% occur once, and the top ten carry approximately 9.4%. The receptor's source is a woman between 25 and 40 years old in good health. Sequences were obtained from blood. The chain employs TRBV28 and TRBJ2-5, with TRBD1 identical over 8 bases. In DNA, the CDR3 is TGTGCCAGCAGTGCTGATACCTGGACAGGGCAAGAGACCCAGTACTTC. Its protein product is CASSADTWTGQETQYF.